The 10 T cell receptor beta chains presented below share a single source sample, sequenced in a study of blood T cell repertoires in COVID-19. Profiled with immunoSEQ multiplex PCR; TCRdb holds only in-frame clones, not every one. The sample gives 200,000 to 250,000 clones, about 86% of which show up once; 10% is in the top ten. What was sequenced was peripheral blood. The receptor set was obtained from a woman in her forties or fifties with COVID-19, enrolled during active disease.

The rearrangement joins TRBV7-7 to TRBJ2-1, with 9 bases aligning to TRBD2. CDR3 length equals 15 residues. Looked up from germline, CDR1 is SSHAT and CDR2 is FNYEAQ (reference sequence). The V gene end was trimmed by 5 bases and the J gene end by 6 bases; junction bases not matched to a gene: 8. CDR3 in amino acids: CASSPSLAGSNEQFF. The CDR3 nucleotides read TGTGCCAGCAGCCCCAGTCTAGCGGGGAGCAATGAGCAGTTCTTC.

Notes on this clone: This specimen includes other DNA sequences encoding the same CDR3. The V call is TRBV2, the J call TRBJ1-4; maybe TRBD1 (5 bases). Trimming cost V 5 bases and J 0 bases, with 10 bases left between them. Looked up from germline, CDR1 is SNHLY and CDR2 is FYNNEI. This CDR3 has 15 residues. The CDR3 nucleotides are TGTGCCAGCAGTCTTGACAGAACAACTAATGAAAAACTGTTTTTT. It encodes CASSLDRTTNEKLFF.

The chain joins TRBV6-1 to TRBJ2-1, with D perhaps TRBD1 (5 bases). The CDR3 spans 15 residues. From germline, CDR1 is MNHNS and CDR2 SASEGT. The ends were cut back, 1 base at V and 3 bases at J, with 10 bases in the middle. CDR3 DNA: TGTGCCAGCAGTGAAGTAGGGGCGAACTACAATGAGCAGTTCTTC. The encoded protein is CASSEVGANYNEQFF.

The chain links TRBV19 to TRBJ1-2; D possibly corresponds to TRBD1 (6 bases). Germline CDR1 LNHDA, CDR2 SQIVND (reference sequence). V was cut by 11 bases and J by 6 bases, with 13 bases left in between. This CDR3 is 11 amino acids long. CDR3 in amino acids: CALITGNGYTF. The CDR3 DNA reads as TGTGCCTTGATTACAGGGAATGGCTACACCTTC.

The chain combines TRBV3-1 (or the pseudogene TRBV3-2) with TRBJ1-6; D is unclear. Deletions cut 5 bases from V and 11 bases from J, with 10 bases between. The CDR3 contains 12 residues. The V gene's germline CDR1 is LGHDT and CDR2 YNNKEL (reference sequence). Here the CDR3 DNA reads TGTGCCAGCAGCGCCTCGGGGACACCCCTCCACTTT. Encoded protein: CASSASGTPLHF.

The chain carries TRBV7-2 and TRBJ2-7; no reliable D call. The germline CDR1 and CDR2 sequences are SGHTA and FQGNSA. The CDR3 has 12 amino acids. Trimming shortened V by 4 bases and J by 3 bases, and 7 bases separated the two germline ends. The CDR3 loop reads CASSSNSYEQYF. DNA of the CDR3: TGTGCCAGCAGCTCAAATAGCTACGAGCAGTACTTC.

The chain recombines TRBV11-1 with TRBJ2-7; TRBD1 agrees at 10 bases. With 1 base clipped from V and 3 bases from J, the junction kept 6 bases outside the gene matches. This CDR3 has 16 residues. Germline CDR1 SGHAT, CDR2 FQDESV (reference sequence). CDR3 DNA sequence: TGTGCCAGCAGCTTAGGGTTCGGGGACAGGGGCTACGAGCAGTACGTC. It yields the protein CASSLGFGDRGYEQYV.

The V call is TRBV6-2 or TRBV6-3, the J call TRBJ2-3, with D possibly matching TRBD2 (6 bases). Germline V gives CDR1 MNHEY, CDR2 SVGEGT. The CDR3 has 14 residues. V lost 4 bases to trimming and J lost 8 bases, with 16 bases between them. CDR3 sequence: CASSSAGTFGTQYF. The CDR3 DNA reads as TGTGCCAGCAGTTCCGCCGGGACTTTTGGTACGCAGTATTTT.

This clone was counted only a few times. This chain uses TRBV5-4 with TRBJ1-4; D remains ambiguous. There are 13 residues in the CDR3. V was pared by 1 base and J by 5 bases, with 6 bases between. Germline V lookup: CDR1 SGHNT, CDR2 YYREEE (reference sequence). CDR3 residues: CASSLIGNEKLFF. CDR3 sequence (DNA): TGTGCCAGCAGCTTGATCGGGAATGAAAAACTGTTTTTT. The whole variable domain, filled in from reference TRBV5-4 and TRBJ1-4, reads ETGVTQSPTHLIKTRGQQVTLRCSSQSGHNTVSWYQQALGQGPQFIFQYYREEENGRGNFPPRFSGLQFPNYSSELNVNALELDDSALYLCASSLIGNEKLFFGSGTQLSVL.

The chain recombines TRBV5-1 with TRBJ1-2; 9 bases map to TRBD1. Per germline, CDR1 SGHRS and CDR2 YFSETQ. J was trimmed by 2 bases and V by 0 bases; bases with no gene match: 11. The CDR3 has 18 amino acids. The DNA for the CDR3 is TGCGCCAGCAGCTTGGCCGGGACCTTCGGGACAGGGAACTATGGCTACACCTTC. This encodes CASSLAGTFGTGNYGYTF.